The rows below give T cell receptor beta chains drawn from one sample of a study of PD-L1 blockade in urothelial cancer. Sequencing was performed with immunoSEQ multiplex PCR; in TCRdb, only in-frame clones are kept and a portion is missing. This sample has approximately 40,000 clones; about 88% occur once, and the top ten carry under 25%. Sequenced material: PBMCs, taken around atezolizumab (anti-PD-L1) treatment. These receptors were collected from a man in his 60s with urothelial cancer. CDR3s include the opening cysteine and the closing phenylalanine or tryptophan. D genes are given only for firm matches. Clone size is not always given. Where it is, it says once, few, many or a class for expanded clones.

TRBJ2-7 | TRBV15 | NA | NA | TGTGCCACCAGCAGGAAGGATGGTTGGGGAGGAGCTAGCTCCTACGAGCAGTACTTC | CATSRKDGWGGASSYEQYF
TRBJ1-5 | TRBV12-5 | NA | TRBD1 | TGTGCTAGTGGGGTCCCACAGGGGGGCGTATGGCCCCAGCATTTT | CASGVPQGGVWPQHF
TRBJ2-7 | TRBV9 | NA | TRBD1 | TGTGCCAGCAGCGTAGGGGGGGGAGGGACAGGGCTTAACGAGCAGTACTTC | CASSVGGGGTGLNEQYF
TRBJ1-2 | TRBV9 | few | NA | TGTGCCAGCAGCGGACCAGTGGACAAAAACTATGGCTACACCTTC | CASSGPVDKNYGYTF
TRBJ1-4 | TRBV19 | few | TRBD1 | TGTGCCAGTACCATGACAGGGAGCAATGAAAAACTGTTTTTT | CASTMTGSNEKLFF
TRBJ2-3 | TRBV5-1 | NA | TRBD2 | TGCGCCAGCGGAGTCGGTCAGCGGGAAAAGGCAGATACGCAGTATTTT | CASGVGQREKADTQYF
TRBJ2-6 | TRBV10-3 | NA | NA | TGTGCCATCAGTGAGTCGCAGGGTGGAACTGGGGCCAACGTCCTGACTTTC | CAISESQGGTGANVLTF
TRBJ1-2 | TRBV5-1 | NA | TRBD1 | TGCGCCAGCAGCTTCGATTGGACAGGGACGGATGGCTACACCTTC | CASSFDWTGTDGYTF
TRBJ2-1 | TRBV5-1 | NA | TRBD2 | TGCGCCAGCAAGGGCAGGCTAGCGGGAGAGGGGAATGAGCAGTTCTTC | CASKGRLAGEGNEQFF
TRBJ1-2 | TRBV30 | few | NA | TGTGCCTGGAGTTTTAGGACAGCTAACTATGGCTACACCTTC | CAWSFRTANYGYTF
TRBJ1-2 | TRBV6-1 | NA | NA | TGTGCCAGCAGTTTTACCGGGACACCGGCCTATGGCTACACCTTC | CASSFTGTPAYGYTF
TRBJ1-1 | TRBV5-6 | once | TRBD1 | TGTGCCAGCAGCTTAAGGACAGGGTGGGTCACTGAAGCTTTCTTT | CASSLRTGWVTEAFF
TRBJ1-1 | TRBV5-1 | NA | NA | TGCGCCAGCAGCTTGCTTGGGTCAGGGCTTCGCACTGAAGCTTTCTTT | CASSLLGSGLRTEAFF
TRBJ1-4 | TRBV28 | NA | NA | TGTGCCAGCAGTCCCCGGACAGCTGAAAAACTGTTTTTT | CASSPRTAEKLFF
TRBJ1-5 | TRBV5-4 | NA | NA | TGTGCCAGCAGCTTGGCCGGGGGTAGCAATCAGCCCCAGCATTTT | CASSLAGGSNQPQHF
TRBJ2-5 | TRBV5-1 | once | TRBD2 | TGCGCCAGCAGCTTGGTACCTAGCGGGAGTAGTGAGACCCAGTACTTC | CASSLVPSGSSETQYF
TRBJ2-2 | TRBV6-1 | NA | TRBD1 | TGTGCCAGCAGTGTGACAGGGGTTGGCGGGGAGCTGTTTTTT | CASSVTGVGGELFF
TRBJ2-2 | TRBV28 | once | TRBD1 | TGTGCCAGCAGGTCTCAGGGGGCGGGCACCGGGGAGCTGTTTTTT | CASRSQGAGTGELFF
TRBJ2-1 | TRBV11-2 | NA | TRBD1 | TGTGCCAGCAGCCGACAGGGAAATGAGCAGTTCTTC | CASSRQGNEQFF
TRBJ2-2 | TRBV5-5 | NA | NA | TGTGCCAGCAGCTTGGCCGATCCAGGCTTCCTCCGACCGAACACCGGGGAGCTGTTTTTT | CASSLADPGFLRPNTGELFF
TRBJ1-5 | TRBV19 | NA | TRBD1 | TGTGCCAGTAGCCAGGGGACAGGGACTAATCAGCCCCAGCATTTT | CASSQGTGTNQPQHF
TRBJ1-1 | TRBV11-2 | NA | NA | TGTGCCAGCAGCTTAGCGGGGATGCGGGCTTTCTTT | CASSLAGMRAFF